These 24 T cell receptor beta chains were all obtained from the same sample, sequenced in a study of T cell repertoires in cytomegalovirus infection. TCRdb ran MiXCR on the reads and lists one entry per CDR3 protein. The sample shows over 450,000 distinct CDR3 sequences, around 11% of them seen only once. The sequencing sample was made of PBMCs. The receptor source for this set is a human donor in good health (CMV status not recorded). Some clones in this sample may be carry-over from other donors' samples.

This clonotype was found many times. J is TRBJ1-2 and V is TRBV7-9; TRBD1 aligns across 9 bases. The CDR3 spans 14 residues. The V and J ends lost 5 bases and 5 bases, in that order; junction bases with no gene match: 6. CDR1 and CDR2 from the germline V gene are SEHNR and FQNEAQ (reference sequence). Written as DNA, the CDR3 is TGTGCCAGCAGCGGGGACAGGGCTCTGTATGGCTACACCTTC. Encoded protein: CASSGDRALYGYTF.

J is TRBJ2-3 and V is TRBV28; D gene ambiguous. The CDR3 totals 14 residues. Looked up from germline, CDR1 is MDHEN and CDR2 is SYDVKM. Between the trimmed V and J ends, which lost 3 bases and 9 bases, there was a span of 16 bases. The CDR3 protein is CASSLMSSPGTQYF. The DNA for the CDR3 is TGTGCCAGCAGTTTGATGAGCAGTCCCGGAACGCAGTATTTT.

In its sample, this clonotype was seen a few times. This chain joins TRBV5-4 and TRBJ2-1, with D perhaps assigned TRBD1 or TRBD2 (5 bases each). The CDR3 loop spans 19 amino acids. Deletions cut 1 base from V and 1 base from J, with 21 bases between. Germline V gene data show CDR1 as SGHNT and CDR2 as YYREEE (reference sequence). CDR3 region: CASSLRAGMGEKSYNEQFF. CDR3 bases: TGTGCCAGCAGCTTGCGGGCGGGCATGGGGGAGAAGTCCTACAATGAGCAGTTCTTC.

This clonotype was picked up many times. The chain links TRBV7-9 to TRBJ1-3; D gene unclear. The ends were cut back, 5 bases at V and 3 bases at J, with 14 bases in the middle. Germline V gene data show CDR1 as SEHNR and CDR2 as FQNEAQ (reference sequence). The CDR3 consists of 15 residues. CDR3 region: CASSPGRVVGNTIYF. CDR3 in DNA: TGTGCCAGCAGCCCGGGGAGGGTTGTTGGAAACACCATATATTTT.

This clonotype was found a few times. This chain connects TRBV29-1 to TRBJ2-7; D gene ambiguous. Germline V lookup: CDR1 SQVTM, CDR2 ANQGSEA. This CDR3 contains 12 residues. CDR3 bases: TGCAGGATAAATTCCCCTTCCTACGAGCAGTACTTC. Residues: CRINSPSYEQYF.

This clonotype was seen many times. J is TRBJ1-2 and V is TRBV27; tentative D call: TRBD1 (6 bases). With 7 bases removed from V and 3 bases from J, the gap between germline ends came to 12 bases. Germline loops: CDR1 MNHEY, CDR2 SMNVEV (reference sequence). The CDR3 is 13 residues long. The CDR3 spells CASTHRVDYGYTF. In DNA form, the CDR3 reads TGTGCCAGCACCCACAGGGTCGACTATGGCTACACCTTC.

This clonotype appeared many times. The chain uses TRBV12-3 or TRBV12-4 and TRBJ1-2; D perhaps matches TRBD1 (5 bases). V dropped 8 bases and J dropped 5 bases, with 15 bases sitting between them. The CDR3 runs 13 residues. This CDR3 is CASDGGLEYGYTF. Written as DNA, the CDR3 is TGTGCCAGCGACGGGGGTTTAGAGTATGGCTACACCTTC.

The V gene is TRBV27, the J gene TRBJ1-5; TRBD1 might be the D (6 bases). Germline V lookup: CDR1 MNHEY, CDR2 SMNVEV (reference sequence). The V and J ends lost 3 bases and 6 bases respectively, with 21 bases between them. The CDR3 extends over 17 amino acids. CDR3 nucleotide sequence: TGTGCCAGCAGTTTGTCACCGGGACACCCCGGAGGTCAGCCCCAGCATTTT. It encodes CASSLSPGHPGGQPQHF.

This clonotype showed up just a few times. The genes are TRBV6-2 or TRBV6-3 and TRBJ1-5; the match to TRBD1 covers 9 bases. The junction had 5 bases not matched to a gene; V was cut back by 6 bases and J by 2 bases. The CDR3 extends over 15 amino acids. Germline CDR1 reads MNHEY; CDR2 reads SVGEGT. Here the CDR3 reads CASRTGTGRNQPQHF. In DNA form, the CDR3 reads TGTGCCAGCAGGACCGGGACAGGGCGCAATCAGCCCCAGCATTTT.

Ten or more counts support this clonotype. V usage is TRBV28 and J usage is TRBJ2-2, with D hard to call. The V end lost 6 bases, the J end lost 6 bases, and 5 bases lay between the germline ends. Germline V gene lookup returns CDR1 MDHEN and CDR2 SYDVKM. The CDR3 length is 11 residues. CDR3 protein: CASSLAGELFF. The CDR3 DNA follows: TGTGCCAGCAGCTTAGCCGGGGAGCTGTTTTTT.

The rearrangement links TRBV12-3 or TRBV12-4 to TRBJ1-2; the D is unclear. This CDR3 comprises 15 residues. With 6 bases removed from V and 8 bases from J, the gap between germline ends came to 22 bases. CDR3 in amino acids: CASSPGGFVGYGYTF. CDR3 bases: TGTGCCAGCAGCCCCGGCGGATTTGTGGGGTACGGCTACACCTTC.

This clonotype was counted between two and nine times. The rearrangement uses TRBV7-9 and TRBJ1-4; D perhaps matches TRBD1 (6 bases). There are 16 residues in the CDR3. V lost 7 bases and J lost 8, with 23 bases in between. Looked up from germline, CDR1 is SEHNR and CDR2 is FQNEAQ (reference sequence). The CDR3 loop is CASTRMPGGRREKLFF. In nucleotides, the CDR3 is TGTGCCAGCACCCGAATGCCCGGGGGCAGGAGGGAAAAACTGTTTTTT.

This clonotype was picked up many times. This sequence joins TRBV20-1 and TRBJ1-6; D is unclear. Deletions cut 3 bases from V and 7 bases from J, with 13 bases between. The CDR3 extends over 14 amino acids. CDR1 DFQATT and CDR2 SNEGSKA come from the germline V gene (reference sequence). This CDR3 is CSARRRTANSPLHF. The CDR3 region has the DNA TGCAGTGCTAGGAGGCGGACCGCCAATTCACCCCTCCACTTT.

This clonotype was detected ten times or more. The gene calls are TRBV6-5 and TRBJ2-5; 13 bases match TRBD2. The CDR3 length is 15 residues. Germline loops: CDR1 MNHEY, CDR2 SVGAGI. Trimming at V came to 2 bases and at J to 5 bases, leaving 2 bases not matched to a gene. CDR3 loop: CASSYATSGGETQYF. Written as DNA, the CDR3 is TGTGCCAGCAGTTACGCGACTAGCGGGGGGGAGACCCAGTACTTC.

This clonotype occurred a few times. The CDR3 region is CASSPLPGTRGPYEQYF. The CDR3 nucleotides read TGTGCCAGCAGTCCCCTCCCCGGGACACGCGGACCTTACGAGCAGTACTTC. The chain has TRBV28 and TRBJ2-7, with D possibly matching TRBD1 (6 bases). The CDR3 has 17 residues. Per germline, CDR1 MDHEN and CDR2 SYDVKM. Trimming took off 5 bases at V and 4 bases at J, with 24 bases between the two ends. Together with reference TRBV28 and TRBJ2-7, the CDR3 gives the full variable domain: DVKVTQSSRYLVKRTGEKVFLECVQDMDHENMFWYRQDPGLGLRLIYFSYDVKMKEKGDIPEGYSVSREKKERFSLILESASTNQTSMYLCASSPLPGTRGPYEQYFGPGTRLTVT.

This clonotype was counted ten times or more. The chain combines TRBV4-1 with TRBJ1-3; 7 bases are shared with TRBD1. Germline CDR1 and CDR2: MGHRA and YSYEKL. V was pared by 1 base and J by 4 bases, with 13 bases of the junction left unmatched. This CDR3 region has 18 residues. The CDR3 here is CASSQGRRGTVNGNTIYF. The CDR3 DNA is TGCGCCAGCAGCCAAGGCCGACGCGGGACAGTCAACGGAAACACCATATATTTT.

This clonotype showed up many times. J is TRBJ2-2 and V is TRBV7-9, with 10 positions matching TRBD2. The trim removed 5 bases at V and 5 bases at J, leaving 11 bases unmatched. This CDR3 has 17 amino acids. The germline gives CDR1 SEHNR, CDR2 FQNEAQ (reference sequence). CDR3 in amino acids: CASSRKGLAGDTGELFF. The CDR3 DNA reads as TGTGCCAGCAGCCGTAAAGGGCTAGCGGGAGATACCGGGGAGCTGTTTTTT.

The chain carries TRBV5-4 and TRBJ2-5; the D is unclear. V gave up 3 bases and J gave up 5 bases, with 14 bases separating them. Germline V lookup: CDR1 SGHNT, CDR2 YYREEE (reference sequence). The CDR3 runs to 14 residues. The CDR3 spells CASSSSIGLETQYF. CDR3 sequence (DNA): TGTGCCAGCAGCTCCTCGATAGGTCTGGAGACCCAGTACTTC.

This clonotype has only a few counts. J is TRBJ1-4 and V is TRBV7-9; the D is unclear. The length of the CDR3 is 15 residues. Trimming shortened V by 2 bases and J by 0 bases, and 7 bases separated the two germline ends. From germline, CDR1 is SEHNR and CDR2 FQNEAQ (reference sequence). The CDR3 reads CASSLPLATNEKLFF. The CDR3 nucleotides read TGTGCCAGCAGCTTACCTTTAGCAACTAATGAAAAACTGTTTTTT. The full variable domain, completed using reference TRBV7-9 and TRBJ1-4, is DTGVSQNPRHKITKRGQNVTFRCDPISEHNRLYWYRQTLGQGPEFLTYFQNEAQLEKSRLLSDRFSAERPKGSFSTLEIQRTEQGDSAMYLCASSLPLATNEKLFFGSGTQLSVL.

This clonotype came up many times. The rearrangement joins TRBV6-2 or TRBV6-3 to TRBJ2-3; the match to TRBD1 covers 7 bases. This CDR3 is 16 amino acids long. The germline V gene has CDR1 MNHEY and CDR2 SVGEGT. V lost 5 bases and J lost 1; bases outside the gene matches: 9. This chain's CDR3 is CASSLGQARRTDTQYF. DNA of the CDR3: TGTGCCAGCAGTCTCGGACAGGCTCGACGCACAGATACGCAGTATTTT.

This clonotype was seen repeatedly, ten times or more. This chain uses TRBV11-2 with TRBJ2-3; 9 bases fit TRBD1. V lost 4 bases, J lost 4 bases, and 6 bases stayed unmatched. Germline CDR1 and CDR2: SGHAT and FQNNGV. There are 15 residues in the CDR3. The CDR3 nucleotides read TGTGCCAGCAGCTACAGGGGGCGTTGGGCAGATACGCAGTATTTT. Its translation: CASSYRGRWADTQYF.

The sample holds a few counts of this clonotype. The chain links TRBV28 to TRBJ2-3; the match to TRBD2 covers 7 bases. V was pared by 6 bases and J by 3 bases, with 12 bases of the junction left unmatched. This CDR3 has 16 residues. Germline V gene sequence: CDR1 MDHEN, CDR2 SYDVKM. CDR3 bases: TGTGCCAGCAGCCTCGCGCCGGGAGGAGGGACAGATACGCAGTATTTT. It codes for CASSLAPGGGTDTQYF. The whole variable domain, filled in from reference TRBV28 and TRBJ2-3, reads DVKVTQSSRYLVKRTGEKVFLECVQDMDHENMFWYRQDPGLGLRLIYFSYDVKMKEKGDIPEGYSVSREKKERFSLILESASTNQTSMYLCASSLAPGGGTDTQYFGPGTRLTVL.

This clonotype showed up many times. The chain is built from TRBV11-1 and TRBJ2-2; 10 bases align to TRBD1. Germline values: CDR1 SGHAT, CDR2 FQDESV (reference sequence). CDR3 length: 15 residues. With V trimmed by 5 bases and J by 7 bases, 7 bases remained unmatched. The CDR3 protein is CASSPGQGEGGELFF. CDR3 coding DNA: TGTGCCAGCAGCCCCGGACAGGGGGAAGGCGGGGAGCTGTTTTTT.

CDR3 sequence (DNA): TGCAGCGTTGAAGTCCCAGGGGCAGGTCAGCCCCAGCATTTT. Encoded protein: CSVEVPGAGQPQHF. The gene calls are TRBV29-1 and TRBJ1-5; a possible D gene is TRBD1 (6 bases). The germline V and J ends were trimmed by 1 base and 6 bases, with 13 bases remaining between them. Germline CDR1 SQVTM, CDR2 ANQGSEA. This CDR3 comprises 14 residues.